These T cell receptor beta chains were read from a single sample in a study of glioma-infiltrating T cells after dendritic cell vaccination. The protocol was immunoSEQ multiplex PCR, while the TCRdb copy is restricted to in-frame clones and leaves out a portion. In the table there are roughly 83,000 clones, over 75% of which are singletons. The sample in question was blood, obtained before dendritic cell vaccination. These receptors were obtained from a human donor with glioblastoma. The CDR3 runs from the conserved cysteine through the conserved F or W. D genes are given only for firm matches. Clone size is given for some rows only: seen once, a few or many times, or a class if the clone is expanded.

j_call,v_call,d_call,clone_size,cdr3_nt,cdr3_aa
TRBJ1-5,TRBV27,-,-,TGTGCCAGCAGTTTAGTGGGGAGCAGCAATCAGCCCCAGCATTTT,CASSLVGSSNQPQHF
TRBJ1-2,TRBV28,TRBD1,-,TGTGCCAGCAGTTTATCCAGACAGGGGGGGACGGGGGGCTACACCTTC,CASSLSRQGGTGGYTF
TRBJ1-2,TRBV5-1,TRBD1,-,TGCGCCAGCAGCTTAGGACAGGGGGATGGCTACACCTTC,CASSLGQGDGYTF
TRBJ2-7,TRBV9,-,-,TGTGCCAGCAGCGTAGCTCCTGGAGACCGTTACGAGCAGTACTTC,CASSVAPGDRYEQYF
TRBJ1-1,TRBV7-9,-,-,TGTGCCAGCAGTATTTCCTCGGGCACTGAAGCTTTCTTT,CASSISSGTEAFF
TRBJ2-1,TRBV7-2,TRBD1,-,TGTGCCAGCAGCAGACCCGGGACAGGGACGTACAATGAGCAGTTCTTC,CASSRPGTGTYNEQFF
TRBJ1-1,TRBV5-6,-,-,TGTGCCAGCAGCTTGGTTTTGAGAACTGAAGCTTTCTTT,CASSLVLRTEAFF
TRBJ2-2,TRBV7-9,-,-,TGTGCCAGCAGCCTCTCGGACTGGAGCGTTACCGGGGAGCTGTTTTTT,CASSLSDWSVTGELFF
TRBJ2-1,TRBV5-1,-,-,TGCGCCAGCTGTACACAGGCCCCCCTTACGGATGAGCAGTTCTTC,CASCTQAPLTDEQFF
TRBJ2-7,TRBV2,TRBD1,-,TGTGCCAGCAGAGGACAGGGTGTGGGTCTATTCTACGAGCAGTACTTC,CASRGQGVGLFYEQYF
TRBJ1-2,TRBV7-9,-,once,TGTGCCAGCAGCTTAGAGGACAAAGGTTTTGGCTACACCTTC,CASSLEDKGFGYTF
TRBJ1-2,TRBV30,-,few,TGTGCCTGGTACCGCCGGGGCTACACCTTC,CAWYRRGYTF
TRBJ2-5,TRBV5-1,TRBD2,-,TGCGCCAGCAGGACTAGCTGGGACCAAGAGACCCAGTACTTC,CASRTSWDQETQYF
TRBJ1-5,TRBV5-6,TRBD1,once,TGTGCCAGCAGCCGGACAGGGCTAAAACCTAGCAATCAGCCCCAGCATTTT,CASSRTGLKPSNQPQHF
TRBJ1-2,TRBV5-6,TRBD1,-,TGTGCCAGCAGCTTGTTGTTGACAGGGAGGGGCTACACCTTC,CASSLLLTGRGYTF
TRBJ2-3,TRBV6-4,-,few,TGTGCCAGCAGTGACTCTAGCGCTAGCACAGATACGCAGTATTTT,CASSDSSASTDTQYF
TRBJ1-2,TRBV5-1,-,-,TGCGCCAGCAGCTTGTCGTCAGGGGTAGTTGGCTACACCTTC,CASSLSSGVVGYTF
TRBJ1-5,TRBV7-2,TRBD1,-,TGTGCCAGCAGTTCTACAGGGGGTGGTCAGCCCCAGCATTTT,CASSSTGGGQPQHF
TRBJ2-7,TRBV5-1,-,-,TGCGCCAGCAGCGGATCGGAGAGCCCTCAAGAGCAGTACTTC,CASSGSESPQEQYF
TRBJ2-7,TRBV6-5,TRBD2,-,TGTGCCAGCCGGGAGGTAGCGGGAGACTCCTACGAGCAGTACTTC,CASREVAGDSYEQYF
TRBJ2-2,TRBV19,TRBD2,-,TGTGCCAGTAGTCCGGGACTAGCGGGGTTAAACACCGGGGAGCTGTTTTTT,CASSPGLAGLNTGELFF
TRBJ1-2,TRBV25-1,TRBD1,once,TGTGCCAGCAGTGAAGGGACAGGAGATGGCTACACCTTC,CASSEGTGDGYTF
TRBJ2-7,TRBV7-2,TRBD1,-,TGTGCCAGCAGCCCCAACCGTGGTGCCGTGACAGGGGTTTTCTACGAGCAGTACTTC,CASSPNRGAVTGVFYEQYF
TRBJ1-2,TRBV9,TRBD1,-,TGTGCCAGCAGCGATGGACAGGGGGCAAAATATGGCTACACCTTC,CASSDGQGAKYGYTF
TRBJ2-3,TRBV9,-,-,TGTGCCAGCAGCGTAGTGTCAGGGCGCACAGATACGCAGTATTTT,CASSVVSGRTDTQYF
TRBJ1-1,TRBV4-2,-,-,TGTGCCAGCAGCCAAGATATGTCCAGGGGCGTGAACACTGAAGCTTTCTTT,CASSQDMSRGVNTEAFF
TRBJ2-7,TRBV9,TRBD1,once,TGTGCCAGCAGCGTCAGCCGGGACAGGGGACTCCCCTACGAGCAGTACTTC,CASSVSRDRGLPYEQYF
TRBJ1-1,TRBV6-5,-,once,TGTGCCAGCAGATTAACTATTTCCACTGAAGCTTTCTTT,CASRLTISTEAFF
TRBJ2-7,TRBV19,-,-,TGTGCCAGTAGTATAGACCGGGTCCCAACCTACGAGCAGTACTTC,CASSIDRVPTYEQYF
TRBJ2-5,TRBV23-1,-,-,TGCGCCAGCAGTCGGCCCCACTTAGCAATTACGGAGACCCAGTACTTC,CASSRPHLAITETQYF
TRBJ1-2,TRBV5-4,-,-,TGTGCCAGCAGCTTGGCAGGGGATGACTATGGCTACACCTTC,CASSLAGDDYGYTF
TRBJ1-1,TRBV5-6,-,few,TGTGCCAGCAGCTTAAAAGGGAGCCGGACGGAAGCTTTCTTT,CASSLKGSRTEAFF
TRBJ1-4,TRBV7-2,-,-,TGTGCCAGCAGCTCCGTGGGTGGGCCGGGGGAAAAACTGTTTTTT,CASSSVGGPGEKLFF
TRBJ2-7,TRBV25-1,-,-,TGTGCCAGCAGGAAGGGGCAATCCTACGAGCAGTACTTC,CASRKGQSYEQYF
TRBJ2-5,TRBV14,TRBD2,-,TGTGCCAGCAGTCGCACCCCCCGGGGGGACCAAGAGACCCAGTACTTC,CASSRTPRGDQETQYF
TRBJ1-1,TRBV15,TRBD1,once,TGTGCCACCAGCAGTAGGACAGGGGGAAACACTGAAGCTTTCTTT,CATSSRTGGNTEAFF
TRBJ1-6,TRBV6-5,-,few,TGTGCCAGCAGTTATGCGCTGGAGGGGAATTCACCCCTCCACTTT,CASSYALEGNSPLHF
TRBJ1-1,TRBV5-1,TRBD1,-,TGCGCCAGCAGCATGACAGGGATGAACACTGAAGCTTTCTTT,CASSMTGMNTEAFF
TRBJ2-6,TRBV4-3,TRBD2,-,TGCGCCAGCAGCCAAGAGTTTTCTAGCGGGGACTTTTCTGGGGCCAACGTCCTGACTTTC,CASSQEFSSGDFSGANVLTF
TRBJ2-2,TRBV29-1,TRBD2,-,TGCAGCGCCAGGGGACTAGCGGGAGGGCCGGGCACCGGGGAGCTGTTTTTT,CSARGLAGGPGTGELFF
TRBJ1-4,TRBV2,TRBD1,-,TGTGCCAGCAGTGAAATCGTTTGGGACAGGGCCCCTTCTGAAAAACTGTTTTTT,CASSEIVWDRAPSEKLFF
TRBJ2-2,TRBV30,TRBD1,-,TGTGCCTGGAGTATCATACAGGGGTTCGTCGGGGAGCTGTTTTTT,CAWSIIQGFVGELFF
TRBJ2-7,TRBV6-6,-,-,TGTGCCAGCAGTTACTCACCCGGCAGGGGTGGCTACGAGCAGTACTTC,CASSYSPGRGGYEQYF
TRBJ1-3,TRBV18,TRBD1,-,TGTGCCAGCTCACCGGGACAGACTAGCTCTGGAAACACCATATATTTT,CASSPGQTSSGNTIYF
TRBJ2-2,TRBV4-2,-,-,TGTGCCAGCAGCCAAGACGGGCAGGGTTCGGTTGGGGAGCTGTTTTTT,CASSQDGQGSVGELFF
TRBJ1-1,TRBV7-8,-,-,TGTGCCAGCAGCTACGGACAGTCCGGCATGAACACTGAAGCTTTCTTT,CASSYGQSGMNTEAFF
TRBJ2-7,TRBV10-3,-,few,TGTGCCATCAGTGAGTCGAAAGAGGTCTACGAGCAGTACTTC,CAISESKEVYEQYF
TRBJ2-7,TRBV9,-,-,TGTGCCAGCAGCGTAGAGGGGGGGTCCTACGAGCAGTACTTC,CASSVEGGSYEQYF
TRBJ1-1,TRBV5-4,-,-,TGTGCCAGCAGCCCCTCGGAGGCCACTGAAGCTTTCTTT,CASSPSEATEAFF
TRBJ2-7,TRBV5-6,TRBD2,few,TGTGCCAGCAGCGACAGGCTCGGACTAGCGGGGAGGCCATACGAGCAGTACTTC,CASSDRLGLAGRPYEQYF
TRBJ2-7,TRBV5-1,TRBD1,-,TGCGCCAGCAGCCCCCGGGGACAGTTCTACGAGCAGTACTTC,CASSPRGQFYEQYF
TRBJ1-6,TRBV27,TRBD1,-,TGTGCCAGCAGTTTGGACAGGACAAATAATTCACCCCTCCACTTT,CASSLDRTNNSPLHF
TRBJ1-4,TRBV6-1,TRBD1,-,TGTGCCAGCAGTGAGCGGACAGGGACTAATGAAAAACTGTTTTTT,CASSERTGTNEKLFF
TRBJ1-2,TRBV5-1,-,-,TGCGCCAGCAGTGGGCAGGAAACTAACTATGGCTACACCTTC,CASSGQETNYGYTF
TRBJ1-2,TRBV25-1,TRBD1,-,TGTGCCAGCAGTGAACGGGACAGGCTGGGTGGCTACACCTTC,CASSERDRLGGYTF